This T cell receptor (beta chain) was recorded in a study of blood T cell repertoires in COVID-19. Overall study: COVID-19 samples, acute and convalescent, were from the United States, Italy and Spain. In each case, the material was cDNA or gDNA derived from T cells, B-cell-depleted T cells, or PBMCs.

Germline CDR1 is SGHAT and CDR2 is FQNNGV. The length of the CDR3 is 13 residues. The germline V and J ends were trimmed by 1 base and 3 bases, with 7 bases remaining between them. Per the authors' pipeline: The authors estimated nucleated cell counts from reference gene primer amplification. Repertoires were generated with immunoSEQ multiplex PCR, while TCRdb's copy carries only in-frame clones and drops some. That table supplies the V and J calls and clone size; D and trimming were determined from the DNA. The repertoire holds 200,000 to 250,000 clones, with approximately 84% as singletons. This clone was seen a single time.

Material for sequencing was peripheral blood. The J gene is TRBJ2-7, the V gene TRBV11-2, with D unclear. The sequence was collected from a woman aged 30 to 39 who had recovered from COVID-19. The CDR3 region has the DNA TGTGCCAGCAGCTTAGGTGTAGACTACGAGCAGTACTTC. Protein: CASSLGVDYEQYF.